These 11 T cell receptor beta chains share one sample of origin, sequenced in a study of T cells after yellow fever vaccination. TCRdb used MiXCR to reprocess the 5' RACE reads, holding one entry per CDR3 protein. The table includes 200,000 to 250,000 distinct CDR3 sequences, roughly 3.3% detected once. Source: CD4+ T cells sorted from PBMCs, taken 10 days after the yellow fever booster vaccination. These receptors came from a man younger than 35 who received the YFV17D yellow fever vaccine.

This clonotype came up a few times. A read error may produce the germline difference seen at one junction end. The CDR3 nucleotides read TGTGCCAGCAGTACTCAACGGGTGAATATTAGGGATTTT. Its protein is CASSTQRVNIRDF. This chain uses TRBV12-3 or TRBV12-4 with TRBJ1-5, with D uncertain. This CDR3 is 13 amino acids long.

This clonotype was seen more than once but under ten times. The chain recombines TRBV14 with TRBJ1-4; no definite D call. The germline CDR1 and CDR2 sequences are SGHDN and FVKESK. Trimming took off 4 bases at V and 4 bases at J, with 16 bases between the two ends. The CDR3 is made up of 16 amino acids. The CDR3 loop reads CASSPAGDYGNEKLFF. The CDR3, as DNA: TGTGCCAGCAGCCCGGCCGGGGATTACGGTAATGAAAAACTGTTTTTT.

The chain carries TRBV4-1 and TRBJ2-3; 10 bases map to TRBD2. The CDR3 has 15 amino acids. V lost 2 bases, J lost 6 bases, and 5 bases stayed unmatched. Germline-derived CDR1 and CDR2 are MGHRA and YSYEKL. The CDR3 here is CASSQNSGGADTQYF. The CDR3 DNA follows: TGCGCCAGCAGCCAAAACAGCGGGGGGGCGGATACGCAGTATTTT.

The CDR3 loop is CSANRQGVYEQYV. In DNA form, the CDR3 reads TGCAGTGCGAACAGACAGGGGGTCTACGAGCAGTACGTC. This sequence joins TRBV20-1 and TRBJ2-7; 9 bases agree with TRBD1. This CDR3 is built from 13 residues. Germline-derived CDR1 and CDR2 are DFQATT and SNEGSKA (reference sequence). With V trimmed by 6 bases and J by 3 bases, 6 bases remained unmatched.

V is TRBV7-2 and J is TRBJ1-1, with D maybe TRBD1 (6 bases). Germline V lookup: CDR1 SGHTA, CDR2 FQGNSA. V was trimmed by 6 bases and J by 4 bases, leaving 15 bases between them. There are 14 residues in the CDR3. CDR3 nucleotides: TGTGCCAGCAGTTTCAGGGGTTCGGGCACTGAAGCTTTCTTT. Its translation is CASSFRGSGTEAFF. Drawing the rest from reference TRBV7-2 and TRBJ1-1, the complete variable domain is GAGVSQSPSNKVTEKGKDVELRCDPISGHTALYWYRQSLGQGLEFLIYFQGNSAPDKSGLPSDRFSAERTGGSVSTLTIQRTQQEDSAVYLCASSFRGSGTEAFFGQGTRLTVV.

There are a few counts of this clonotype. V usage is TRBV7-6 and J usage is TRBJ1-3; D uncertain. This CDR3 contains 16 residues. Trimming stripped 1 base from V and 1 base from J, with 11 bases between. The germline V gene has CDR1 SGHVS and CDR2 FNYEAQ. Here the CDR3 DNA reads TGTGCCAGCAGCTTAGTGGCAGCCGATTCTGGAAACACCATATATTTT. Translated, it gives CASSLVAADSGNTIYF.

Notes on this clonotype: A much bigger clone sits one base away, suggesting this may be a read error. This chain joins TRBV20-1 and TRBJ2-2; 9 bases align to TRBD1. Germline CDR1 is DFQATT and CDR2 is SNEGSKA (reference sequence). CDR3 size: 16 residues. The CDR3 sequence: CSARDPATGGSGELIF. The CDR3 DNA is TGCAGTGCTAGAGACCCGGCGACAGGGGGGTCCGGGGAGCTGATTTTT.

This clonotype showed up just a few times. The V and J genes are TRBV5-4 and TRBJ1-2, with TRBD1 matching over 7 bases. The CDR3 length is 14 residues. The germline V gene has CDR1 SGHNT and CDR2 YYREEE (reference sequence). The V segment lost 5 bases and the J segment 8 bases; nucleotides outside the gene matches: 12. This CDR3 is CASRRAGGGFGYTF. The DNA for the CDR3 is TGTGCCAGCAGGCGGGCAGGGGGGGGTTTCGGCTACACCTTC. The variable domain in full, with the rest retrieved from reference TRBV5-4 and TRBJ1-2, is ETGVTQSPTHLIKTRGQQVTLRCSSQSGHNTVSWYQQALGQGPQFIFQYYREEENGRGNFPPRFSGLQFPNYSSELNVNALELDDSALYLCASRRAGGGFGYTFGSGTRLTVV.

V is TRBV6-6 and J is TRBJ2-7; 7 positions match TRBD1. CDR1 MNHNY and CDR2 SVGAGI come from the germline V gene (reference sequence). This CDR3 is built from 13 residues. Trimming cost V 7 bases and J 4 bases; bases outside gene matches: 7. The CDR3 here is CASNRDRIYEQYF. CDR3 DNA sequence: TGTGCCAGCAACCGGGACAGAATATACGAGCAGTACTTC.

This clonotype showed up many times. The chain uses TRBV11-3 and TRBJ2-5; perhaps TRBD1 as D (6 bases). Per the germline V gene, CDR1 is SGHNT and CDR2 is YENEEA. The CDR3 sequence is 14 residues long. V lost 4 bases, J lost 5 bases, and 14 bases lay in between. The CDR3, as DNA: TGTGCCAGCAGCTCTCCCGGGACACGCGAGACCCAGTACTTC. This gives the protein CASSSPGTRETQYF.

The chain employs TRBV19 and TRBJ1-1; no clear D. Per the germline V gene, CDR1 is LNHDA and CDR2 is SQIVND (reference sequence). The V and J ends lost 4 bases and 1 base respectively, with 10 bases between them. There are 14 residues in the CDR3. DNA for the CDR3: TGTGCCAGTAGTACCATAGGGAGGAACACTGAAGCTTTCTTT. Protein: CASSTIGRNTEAFF.